This T cell receptor beta chain was observed in a study of blood T cell repertoires in COVID-19. Study overall: Material from acute and convalescent COVID-19 was sourced from the United States, Italy and Spain. In each case, the material was cDNA or gDNA derived from T cells, B-cell-depleted T cells, or PBMCs.

CDR3 size: 14 residues. CDR1 and CDR2 (germline): MNHEY, SMNVEV (reference sequence). V was cut by 8 bases and J by 1 base, with 14 bases left in between. TCRdb keeps only in-frame clones here, not all; method: immunoSEQ multiplex PCR. This sample has about 160,000 clones, with about 93% found just once. The sample was peripheral blood. The receptor's source is a woman between 50 and 59 years old with acute or convalescent COVID-19. The rearrangement links TRBV27 to TRBJ1-1; D ambiguous. The CDR3 DNA is TGTGCCAGCCGAGTGGAGGTCGGGAACACTGAAGCTTTCTTT. Amino acids: CASRVEVGNTEAFF.